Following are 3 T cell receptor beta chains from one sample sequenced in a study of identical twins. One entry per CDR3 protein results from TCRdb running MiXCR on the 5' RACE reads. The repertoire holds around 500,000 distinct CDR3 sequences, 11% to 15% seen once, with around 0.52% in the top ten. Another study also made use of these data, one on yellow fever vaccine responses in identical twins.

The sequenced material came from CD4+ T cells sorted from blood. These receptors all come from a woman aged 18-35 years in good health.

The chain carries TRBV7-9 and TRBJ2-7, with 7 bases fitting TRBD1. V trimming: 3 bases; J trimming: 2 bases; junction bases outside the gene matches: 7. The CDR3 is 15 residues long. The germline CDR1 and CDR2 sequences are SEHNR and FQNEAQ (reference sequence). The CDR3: CASSLAGQAPYEQYF. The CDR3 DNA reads TGTGCCAGCAGCTTGGCCGGACAGGCACCCTACGAGCAGTACTTC.

The CDR3 coding sequence is TGTGCCATCAGTAATGGCAGCCCTGGGGCCAACGTCCTGACTTTC. It translates to CAISNGSPGANVLTF. The rearrangement joins TRBV10-3 to TRBJ2-6; D is uncertain. Trimming pared 5 bases from V and 2 bases from J, leaving 10 bases between. The CDR3 covers 15 residues. The V gene's germline CDR1 is ENHRY and CDR2 SYGVKD.

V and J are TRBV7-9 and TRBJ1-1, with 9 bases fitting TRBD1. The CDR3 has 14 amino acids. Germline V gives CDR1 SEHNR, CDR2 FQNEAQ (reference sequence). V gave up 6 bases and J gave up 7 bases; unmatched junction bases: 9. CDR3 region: CASRKQGAGGEAFF. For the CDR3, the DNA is TGTGCCAGCAGAAAACAGGGGGCGGGGGGTGAAGCTTTCTTT.